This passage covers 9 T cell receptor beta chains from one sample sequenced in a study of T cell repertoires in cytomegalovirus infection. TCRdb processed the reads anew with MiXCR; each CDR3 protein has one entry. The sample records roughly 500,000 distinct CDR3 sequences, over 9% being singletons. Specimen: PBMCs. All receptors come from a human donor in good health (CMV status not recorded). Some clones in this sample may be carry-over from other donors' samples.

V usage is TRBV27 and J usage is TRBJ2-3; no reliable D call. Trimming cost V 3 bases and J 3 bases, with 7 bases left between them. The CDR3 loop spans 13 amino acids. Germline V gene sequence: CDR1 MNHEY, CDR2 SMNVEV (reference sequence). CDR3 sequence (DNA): TGTGCCAGCAGTTTTGGAGAGACAGATACGCAGTATTTT. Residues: CASSFGETDTQYF.

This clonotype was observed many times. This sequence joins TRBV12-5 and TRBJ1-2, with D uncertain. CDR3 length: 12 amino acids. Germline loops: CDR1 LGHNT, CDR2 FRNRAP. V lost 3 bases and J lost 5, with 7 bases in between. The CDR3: CASGFPIYGYTF. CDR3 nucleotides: TGTGCTAGTGGTTTCCCAATTTATGGCTACACCTTC.

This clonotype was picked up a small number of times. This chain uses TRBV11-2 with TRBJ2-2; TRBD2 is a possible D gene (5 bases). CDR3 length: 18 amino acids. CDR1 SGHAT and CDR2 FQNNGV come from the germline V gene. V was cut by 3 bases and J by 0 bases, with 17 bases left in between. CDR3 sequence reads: CASSFGVGGGSNTGELFF. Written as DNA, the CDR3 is TGTGCCAGCAGCTTCGGGGTGGGCGGAGGATCGAACACCGGGGAGCTGTTTTTT. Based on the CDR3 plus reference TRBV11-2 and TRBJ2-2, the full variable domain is EAGVAQSPRYKIIEKRQSVAFWCNPISGHATLYWYQQILGQGPKLLIQFQNNGVVDDSQLPKDRFSAERLKGVDSTLKIQPAKLEDSAVYLCASSFGVGGGSNTGELFFGEGSRLTVL.

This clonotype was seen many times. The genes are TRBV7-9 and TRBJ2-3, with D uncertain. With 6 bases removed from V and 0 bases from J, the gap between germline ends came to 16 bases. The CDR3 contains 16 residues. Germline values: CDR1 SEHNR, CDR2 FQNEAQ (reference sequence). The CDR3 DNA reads TGTGCCAGCAGTTTTGGGCAGCCCGATAGCACAGATACGCAGTATTTT. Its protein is CASSFGQPDSTDTQYF.

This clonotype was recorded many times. The CDR3: CASSPIPTETQYF. As DNA, the CDR3 is TGTGCCAGCAGCCCTATACCAACCGAGACCCAGTACTTC. This chain uses TRBV9 with TRBJ2-5; D gene ambiguous. The CDR3 covers 13 residues. V was clipped by 4 bases and J by 5 bases, with 12 bases between them. Germline V gene sequence: CDR1 SGDLS, CDR2 YYNGEE.

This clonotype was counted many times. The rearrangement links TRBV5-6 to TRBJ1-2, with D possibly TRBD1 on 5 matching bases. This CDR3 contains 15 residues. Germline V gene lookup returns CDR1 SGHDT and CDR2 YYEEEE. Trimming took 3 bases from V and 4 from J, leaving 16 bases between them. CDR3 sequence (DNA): TGTGCCAGCAGCTCCCGGGACGGAGGTTTCTATGGCTACACCTTC. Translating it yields CASSSRDGGFYGYTF.

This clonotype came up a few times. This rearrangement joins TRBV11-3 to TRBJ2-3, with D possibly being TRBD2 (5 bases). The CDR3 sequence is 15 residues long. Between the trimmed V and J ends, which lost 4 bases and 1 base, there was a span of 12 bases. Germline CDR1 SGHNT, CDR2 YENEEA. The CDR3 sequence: CASSSEHGGTDTQYF. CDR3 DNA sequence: TGTGCCAGCAGCTCAGAGCACGGGGGCACAGATACGCAGTATTTT.

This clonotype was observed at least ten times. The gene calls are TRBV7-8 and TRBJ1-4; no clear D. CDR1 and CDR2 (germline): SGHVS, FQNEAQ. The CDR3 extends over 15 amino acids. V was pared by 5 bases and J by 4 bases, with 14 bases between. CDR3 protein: CASSQIQDFNEKLFF. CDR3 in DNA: TGTGCCAGCAGCCAGATCCAGGACTTTAATGAAAAACTGTTTTTT.

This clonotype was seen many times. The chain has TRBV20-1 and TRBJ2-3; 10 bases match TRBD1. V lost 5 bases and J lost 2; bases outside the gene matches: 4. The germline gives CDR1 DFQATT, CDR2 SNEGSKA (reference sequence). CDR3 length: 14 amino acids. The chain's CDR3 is CSAPDRGYTDTQYF. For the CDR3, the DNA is TGCAGTGCTCCGGACAGGGGGTACACAGATACGCAGTATTTT.